This T cell receptor beta chain was captured by sequencing in a study of shared clonotypes between healthy human individuals. Study information: Every donor yielded three CD4 naive, three CD4 memory, two CD8 naive and one CD8 memory plate.

The CDR3 has 17 residues. Germline-derived CDR1 and CDR2 are MNHEY and SMNVEV (reference sequence). Trimming left V 5 bases short and J 0 bases short, with 14 bases between. In the study's own analysis: Filtering differed, since immunoSEQ gave only junction sequences and no quality scores. Sequenced by immunoSEQ multiplex PCR; TCRdb stores in-frame clones only, minus some. V, J and clone size are taken as reported in that table, and D and trimming were inferred from the DNA itself. The sample lists some 630,000 clones, roughly 95% occurring once. Naive CD8 isolation took CD45RO-negative cells positively selected for CCR7 and excluded terminally differentiated effector memory CD45RA+ cells.

The rearrangement uses TRBV27 and TRBJ2-6; D possibly corresponds to TRBD1 (6 bases). Sequenced sample: naive CD8+ T cells sorted from blood. The TCR sequence derives from a woman between 25 and 40 years old in good health. The CDR3 protein is CASSTRQAVSGANVLTF. The CDR3 DNA sequence: TGTGCCAGCAGTACCCGACAGGCGGTCTCTGGGGCCAACGTCCTGACTTTC. Full variable domain (rest looked up from reference TRBV27 and TRBJ2-6): EAQVTQNPRYLITVTGKKLTVTCSQNMNHEYMSWYRQDPGLGLRQIYYSMNVEVTDKGDVPEGYKVSRKEKRNFPLILESPSPNQTSLYFCASSTRQAVSGANVLTFGAGSRLTVL.